The entry that follows covers one T cell receptor (beta chain) sequence. A junction end diverges from the germline sequence, so it may reflect a read error. The data derive from a study of blood T cells in healthy people across ages. Study in general: Template switching picked up about one barcoded beta molecule for each two T cells.

CDR3 length: 16 amino acids. Germline V gives CDR1 SEHNR, CDR2 FQNEAQ (reference sequence). A J-beta primer mix and a sample-barcoded 5' primer were used in a second PCR of roughly 6 to 11 cycles. One entry per CDR3 protein results from TCRdb running MiXCR on the 5' RACE reads. Altogether 1.5 million to 2 million distinct CDR3 sequences are present, over 25% being singletons, with the ten largest covering 7% to 9%. This TCR was sampled from a woman aged 25 to 39 in good health. The gene calls are TRBV7-9 and TRBJ1-5; no clear D gene. Sequenced sample: blood. CDR3 protein: CTSSVQRELSNQPQHF. The CDR3 DNA follows: TGTACCAGCAGCGTACAACGGGAGCTTAGCAATCAGCCCCAGCATTTT.